This TCR beta chain was identified during a study of T cell responses to AZD1222 COVID-19 vaccine. Study-wide findings and caveats: Compared with day 0, the breadth and depth of the Spike-specific TCR repertoire rose significantly after two doses of AZD1222.

The germline V gene has CDR1 SGHTA and CDR2 FQGNSA. V was clipped by 2 bases and J by 6 bases; unmatched bases: 10. This CDR3 is 16 amino acids long. The table came from immunoSEQ multiplex PCR; TCRdb's copy has only in-frame clones and leaves some out. The sample shows around 130,000 clones, about 89% of them seen only once. About this clone: No antigen is known for it.

The chain has TRBV7-2 and TRBJ1-5; 7 nucleotides agree with TRBD1. The sample consisted of peripheral blood, taken on day 0 of AZD1222 vaccination. The receptor comes from an adult in good health. The CDR3 here is CASSLSPYRGGQPQHF. DNA for the CDR3: TGTGCCAGCAGCTTATCGCCCTACAGGGGTGGTCAGCCCCAGCATTTT.